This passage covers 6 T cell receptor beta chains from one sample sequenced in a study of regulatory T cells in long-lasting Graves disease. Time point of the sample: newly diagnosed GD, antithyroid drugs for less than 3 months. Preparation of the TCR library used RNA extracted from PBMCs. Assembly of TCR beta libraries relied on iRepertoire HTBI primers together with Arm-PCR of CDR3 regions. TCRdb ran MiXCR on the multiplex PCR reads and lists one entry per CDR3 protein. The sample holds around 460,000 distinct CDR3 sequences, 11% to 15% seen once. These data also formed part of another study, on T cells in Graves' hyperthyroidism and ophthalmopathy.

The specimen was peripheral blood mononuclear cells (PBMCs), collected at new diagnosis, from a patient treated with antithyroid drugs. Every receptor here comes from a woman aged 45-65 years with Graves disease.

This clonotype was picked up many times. For the CDR3, the DNA is TGTGCCAGCAGCCACCGGGACAACTCCTACGAGCAGTACTTC. Its translation: CASSHRDNSYEQYF. The V gene is TRBV7-9, the J gene TRBJ2-7; D may be TRBD1 (6 bases). The V end lost 5 bases, the J end lost 0 bases, and 11 bases lay between the germline ends. CDR3 length equals 14 residues. CDR1 and CDR2 (germline): SEHNR, FQNEAQ (reference sequence).

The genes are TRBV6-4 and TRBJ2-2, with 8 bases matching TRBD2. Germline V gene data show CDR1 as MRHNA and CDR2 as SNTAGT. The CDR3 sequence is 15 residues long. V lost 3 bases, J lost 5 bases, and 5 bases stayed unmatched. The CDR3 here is CASSDGGRSTGELFF. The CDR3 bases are TGTGCCAGCAGTGATGGCGGGAGGAGTACCGGGGAGCTGTTTTTT.

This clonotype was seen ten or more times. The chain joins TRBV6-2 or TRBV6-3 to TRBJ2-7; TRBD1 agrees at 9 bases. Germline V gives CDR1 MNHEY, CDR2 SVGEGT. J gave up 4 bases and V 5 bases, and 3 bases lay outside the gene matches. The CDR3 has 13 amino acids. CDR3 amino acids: CASSRTGDYEQYF. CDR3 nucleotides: TGTGCCAGCAGTCGGACAGGGGATTACGAGCAGTACTTC.

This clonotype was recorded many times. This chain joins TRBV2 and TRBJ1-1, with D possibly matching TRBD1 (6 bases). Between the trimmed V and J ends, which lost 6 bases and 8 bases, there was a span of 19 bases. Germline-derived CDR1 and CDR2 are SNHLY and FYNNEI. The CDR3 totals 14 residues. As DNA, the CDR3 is TGTGCCAGCAGCCCCGGACAGCGGTACGTGGAAGCTTTCTTT. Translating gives CASSPGQRYVEAFF.

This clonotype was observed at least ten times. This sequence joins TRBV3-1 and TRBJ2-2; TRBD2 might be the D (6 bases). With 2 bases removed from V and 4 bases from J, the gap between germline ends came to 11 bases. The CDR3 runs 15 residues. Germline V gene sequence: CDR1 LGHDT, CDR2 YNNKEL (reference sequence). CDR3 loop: CASSQTGASTGELFF. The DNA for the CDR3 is TGTGCCAGCAGCCAAACGGGAGCTAGCACCGGGGAGCTGTTTTTT.

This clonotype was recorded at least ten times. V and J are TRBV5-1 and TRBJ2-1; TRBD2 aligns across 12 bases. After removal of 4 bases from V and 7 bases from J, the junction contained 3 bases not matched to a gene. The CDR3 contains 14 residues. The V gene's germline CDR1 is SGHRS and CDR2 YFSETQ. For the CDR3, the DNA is TGCGCCAGCAGCGTGGGACTAGCGGGTAATGAGCAGTTCTTC. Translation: CASSVGLAGNEQFF.